This T cell receptor beta chain is from a study of neurological immune-mediated disorders. A single record per CDR3 protein comes from TCRdb applying MiXCR to the 5' RACE reads. The data contain some 50,000 distinct CDR3 sequences, roughly 17% of them singletons. Per germline, CDR1 DFQATT and CDR2 SNEGSKA (reference sequence). This CDR3 spans 14 amino acids. Trimming stripped 3 bases from V and 0 bases from J, with 11 bases between. The sample holds many counts of this clonotype. The V gene is TRBV20-1, the J gene TRBJ1-1; D is undetermined. The specimen was PBMCs. The receptor was isolated from a man in his sixties in good health. The CDR3 spells CSASLQLLNTEAFF. DNA of the CDR3: TGCAGTGCTAGTTTACAGTTATTGAACACTGAAGCTTTCTTT.